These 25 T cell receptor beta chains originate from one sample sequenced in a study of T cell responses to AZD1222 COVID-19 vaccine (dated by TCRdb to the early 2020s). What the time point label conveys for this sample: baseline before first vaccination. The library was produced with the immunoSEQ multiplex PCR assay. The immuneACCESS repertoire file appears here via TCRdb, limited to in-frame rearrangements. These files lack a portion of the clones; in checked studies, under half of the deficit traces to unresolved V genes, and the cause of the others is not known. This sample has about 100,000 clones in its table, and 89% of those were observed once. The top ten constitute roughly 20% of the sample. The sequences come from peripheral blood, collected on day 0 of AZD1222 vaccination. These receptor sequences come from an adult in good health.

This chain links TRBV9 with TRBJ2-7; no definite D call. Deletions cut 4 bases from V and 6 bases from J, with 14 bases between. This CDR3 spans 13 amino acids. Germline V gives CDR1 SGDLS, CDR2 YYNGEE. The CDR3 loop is CASSLRWGTEQYF. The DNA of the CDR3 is TGTGCCAGCAGCCTCAGGTGGGGAACCGAGCAGTACTTC.

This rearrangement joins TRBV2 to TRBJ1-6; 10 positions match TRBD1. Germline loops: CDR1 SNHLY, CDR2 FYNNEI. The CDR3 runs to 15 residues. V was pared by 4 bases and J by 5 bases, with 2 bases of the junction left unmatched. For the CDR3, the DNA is TGTGCCAGCAGTGTCGGGACAGGGGATAATTCACCCCTCCACTTT. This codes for CASSVGTGDNSPLHF.

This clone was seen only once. The CDR3 bases are TGTGCCAGCAGCCGTGGGGCTAGCGGGGGGGGAGAGACCCAGTACTTC. Translation gives CASSRGASGGGETQYF. The chain couples TRBV2 to TRBJ2-5; TRBD2 aligns across 12 bases. Germline V lookup: CDR1 SNHLY, CDR2 FYNNEI. V lost 6 bases and J lost 4; bases outside the gene matches: 9. The CDR3 sequence is 16 residues long. The full variable domain, in which reference TRBV2 and TRBJ2-5 provide the parts outside the CDR3, is EPEVTQTPSHQVTQMGQEVILRCVPISNHLYFYWYRQILGQKVEFLVSFYNNEISEKSEIFDDQFSVERPDGSNFTLKIRSTKLEDSAMYFCASSRGASGGGETQYFGPGTRLLVL.

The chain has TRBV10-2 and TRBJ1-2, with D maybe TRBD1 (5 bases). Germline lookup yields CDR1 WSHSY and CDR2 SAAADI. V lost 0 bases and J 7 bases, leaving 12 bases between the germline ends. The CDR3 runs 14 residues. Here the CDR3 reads CASSESGGGPGYTF. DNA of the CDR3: TGCGCCAGCAGTGAGTCCGGGGGAGGGCCTGGCTACACCTTC.

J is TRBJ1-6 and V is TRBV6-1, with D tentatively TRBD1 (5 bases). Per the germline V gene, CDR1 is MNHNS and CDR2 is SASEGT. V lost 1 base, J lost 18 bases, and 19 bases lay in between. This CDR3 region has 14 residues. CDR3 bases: TGTGCCAGCAGTGAAGTCGTCAGGGTGTACACGCCCCACTTT. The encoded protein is CASSEVVRVYTPHF.

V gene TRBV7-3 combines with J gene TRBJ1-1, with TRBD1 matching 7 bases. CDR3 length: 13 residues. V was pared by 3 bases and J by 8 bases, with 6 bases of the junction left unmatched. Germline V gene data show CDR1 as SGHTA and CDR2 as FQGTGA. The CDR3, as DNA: TGTGCCAGCAGCTTTAACAGAGGGGGCGAAGCTTTCTTT. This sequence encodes CASSFNRGGEAFF.

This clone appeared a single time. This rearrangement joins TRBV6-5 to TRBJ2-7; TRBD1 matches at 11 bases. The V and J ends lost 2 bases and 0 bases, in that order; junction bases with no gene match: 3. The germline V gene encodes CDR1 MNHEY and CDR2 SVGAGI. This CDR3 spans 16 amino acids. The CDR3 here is CASSYRGQGVSYEQYF. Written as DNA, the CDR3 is TGTGCCAGCAGTTACAGGGGACAGGGGGTCTCCTACGAGCAGTACTTC.

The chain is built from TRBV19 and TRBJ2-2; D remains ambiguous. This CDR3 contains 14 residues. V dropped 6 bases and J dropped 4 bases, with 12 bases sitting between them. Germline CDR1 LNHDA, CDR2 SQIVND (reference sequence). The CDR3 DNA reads TGTGCCAGTAGGGCGGAAACAACCACCGGGGAGCTGTTTTTT. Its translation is CASRAETTTGELFF.

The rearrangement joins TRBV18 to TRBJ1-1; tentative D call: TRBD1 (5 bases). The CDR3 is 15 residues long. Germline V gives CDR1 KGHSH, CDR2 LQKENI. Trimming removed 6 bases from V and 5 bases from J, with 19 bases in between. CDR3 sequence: CASSGRGGERTEAFF. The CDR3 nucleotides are TGTGCCAGCTCGGGGCGCGGGGGTGAGCGTACTGAAGCTTTCTTT. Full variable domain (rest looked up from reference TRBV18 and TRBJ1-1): NAGVMQNPRHLVRRRGQEARLRCSPMKGHSHVYWYRQLPEEGLKFMVYLQKENIIDESGMPKERFSAEFPKEGPSILRIQQVVRGDSAAYFCASSGRGGERTEAFFGQGTRLTVV.

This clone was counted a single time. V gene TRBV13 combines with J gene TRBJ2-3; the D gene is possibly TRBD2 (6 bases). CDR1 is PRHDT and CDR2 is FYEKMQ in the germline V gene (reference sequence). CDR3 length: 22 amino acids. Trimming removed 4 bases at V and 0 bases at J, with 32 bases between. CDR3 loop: CASSSYGPTGETRLSSTDTQYF. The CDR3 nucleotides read TGTGCCAGCAGCTCCTATGGTCCTACGGGGGAGACCCGCCTCTCTAGCACAGATACGCAGTATTTT.

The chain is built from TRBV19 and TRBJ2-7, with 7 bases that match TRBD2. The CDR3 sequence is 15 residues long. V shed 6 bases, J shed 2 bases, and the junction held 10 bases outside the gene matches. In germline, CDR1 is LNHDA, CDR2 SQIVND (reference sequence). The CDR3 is CASRPSGGSAYEQYF. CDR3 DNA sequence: TGTGCCAGTAGACCGTCGGGCGGGAGCGCCTACGAGCAGTACTTC.

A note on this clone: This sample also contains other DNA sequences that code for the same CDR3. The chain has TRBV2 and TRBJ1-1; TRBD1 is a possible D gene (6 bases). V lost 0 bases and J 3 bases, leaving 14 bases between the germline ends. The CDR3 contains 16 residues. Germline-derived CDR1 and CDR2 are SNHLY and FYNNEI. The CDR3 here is CASSEAPWDTDTEAFF. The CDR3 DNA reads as TGTGCCAGCAGTGAAGCTCCGTGGGACACCGACACTGAAGCTTTCTTT.

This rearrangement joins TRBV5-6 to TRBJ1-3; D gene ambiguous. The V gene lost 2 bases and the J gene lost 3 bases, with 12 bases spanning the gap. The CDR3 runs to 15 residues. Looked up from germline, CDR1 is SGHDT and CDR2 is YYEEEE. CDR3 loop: CASSLPRNLGNTIYF. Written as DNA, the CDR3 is TGTGCCAGCAGCTTACCTCGGAATCTTGGAAACACCATATATTTT.

The CDR3 is CASSKKLGRESNQPQHF. CDR3 bases: TGTGCCAGCAGCAAAAAGCTCGGCAGGGAAAGCAATCAGCCCCAGCATTTT. The genes are TRBV21-1 and TRBJ1-5; the D call of TRBD1 is as the table states it, not checked on the DNA. TRBV21-1 is shown as a pseudogene. The CDR3 contains 17 residues.

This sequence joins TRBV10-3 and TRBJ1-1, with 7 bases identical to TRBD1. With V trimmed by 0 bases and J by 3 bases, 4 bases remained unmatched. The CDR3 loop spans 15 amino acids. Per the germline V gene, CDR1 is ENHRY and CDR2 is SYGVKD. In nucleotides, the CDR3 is TGTGCCATCAGTGAGTCAGGACAGGAGTACACTGAAGCTTTCTTT. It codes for CAISESGQEYTEAFF.

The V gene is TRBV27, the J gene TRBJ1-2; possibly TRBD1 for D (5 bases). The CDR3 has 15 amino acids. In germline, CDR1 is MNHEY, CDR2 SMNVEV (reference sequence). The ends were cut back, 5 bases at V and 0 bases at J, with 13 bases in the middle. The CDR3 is CASSAKTAANYGYTF. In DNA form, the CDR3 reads TGTGCCAGCAGTGCTAAGACAGCTGCTAACTATGGCTACACCTTC.

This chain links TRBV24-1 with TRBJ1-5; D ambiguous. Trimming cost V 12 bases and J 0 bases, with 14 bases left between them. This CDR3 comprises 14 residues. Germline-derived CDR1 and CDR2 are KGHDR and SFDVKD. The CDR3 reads CAPRPKYSNQPQHF. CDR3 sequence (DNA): TGTGCCCCTAGACCCAAATATAGCAATCAGCCCCAGCATTTT.

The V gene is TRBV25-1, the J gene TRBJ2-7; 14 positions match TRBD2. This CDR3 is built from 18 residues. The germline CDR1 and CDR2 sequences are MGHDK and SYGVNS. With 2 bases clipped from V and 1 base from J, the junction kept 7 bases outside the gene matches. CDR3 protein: CASSEGGLAGAWSYEQYF. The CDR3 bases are TGTGCCAGCAGTGAAGGGGGACTAGCGGGGGCGTGGTCCTACGAGCAGTACTTC.

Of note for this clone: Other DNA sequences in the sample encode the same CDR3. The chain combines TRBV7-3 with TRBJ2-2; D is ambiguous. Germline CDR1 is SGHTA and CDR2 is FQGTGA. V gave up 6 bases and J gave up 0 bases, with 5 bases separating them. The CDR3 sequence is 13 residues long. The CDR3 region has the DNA TGTGCCAGCAGTGCGTCGAACACCGGGGAGCTGTTTTTT. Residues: CASSASNTGELFF.

In DNA form, the CDR3 reads TGCGCCAGCAGCGAATACGGACAGAACACTGAAGCTTTCTTT. It specifies CASSEYGQNTEAFF. V is TRBV5-1 and J is TRBJ1-1; possible D gene TRBD1, 5 bases. The germline gives CDR1 SGHRS, CDR2 YFSETQ. The ends were cut back, 4 bases at V and 1 base at J, with 11 bases in the middle. The CDR3 is made up of 14 amino acids.

The CDR3 reads CASSDSTFVKPYTF. Here the CDR3 DNA reads TGTGCCAGCAGTGACTCTACATTTGTAAAACCCTACACCTTC. The chain links TRBV6-4 to TRBJ1-2; no clear D gene. V gave up 0 bases and J gave up 10 bases, with 15 bases separating them. Germline assignment: CDR1 MRHNA and CDR2 SNTAGT. This CDR3 comprises 14 residues.

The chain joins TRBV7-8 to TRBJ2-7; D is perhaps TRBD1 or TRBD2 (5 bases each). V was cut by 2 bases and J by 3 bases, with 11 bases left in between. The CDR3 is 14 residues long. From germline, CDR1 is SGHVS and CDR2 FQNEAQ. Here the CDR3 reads CASSLRDGYYEQYF. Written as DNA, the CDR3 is TGTGCCAGCAGCTTAAGGGACGGCTACTACGAGCAGTACTTC.

This CDR3 reads CASSLWVTLNTEAFF. The CDR3 coding sequence is TGTGCCAGCAGCTTGTGGGTGACGTTGAACACTGAAGCTTTCTTT. The rearrangement links TRBV5-6 to TRBJ1-1; D is uncertain. The CDR3 length is 15 residues. V shed 1 base and J shed 0 bases, with 10 bases lying between them. The germline V gene has CDR1 SGHDT and CDR2 YYEEEE.

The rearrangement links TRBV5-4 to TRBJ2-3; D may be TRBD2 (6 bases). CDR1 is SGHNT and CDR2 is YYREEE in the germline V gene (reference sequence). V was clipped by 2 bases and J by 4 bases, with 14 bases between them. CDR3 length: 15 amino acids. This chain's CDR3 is CASSFFERVADTQYF. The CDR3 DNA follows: TGTGCCAGCAGCTTTTTTGAGCGGGTGGCAGATACGCAGTATTTT.

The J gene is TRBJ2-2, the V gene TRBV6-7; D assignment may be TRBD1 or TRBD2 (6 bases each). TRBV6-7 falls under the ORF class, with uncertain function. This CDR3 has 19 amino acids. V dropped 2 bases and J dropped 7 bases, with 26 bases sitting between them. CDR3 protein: CASSYDRRGGRAEGGELFF. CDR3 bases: TGTGCCAGCAGTTACGACCGGCGTGGGGGGCGAGCTGAGGGCGGGGAGCTGTTTTTT.